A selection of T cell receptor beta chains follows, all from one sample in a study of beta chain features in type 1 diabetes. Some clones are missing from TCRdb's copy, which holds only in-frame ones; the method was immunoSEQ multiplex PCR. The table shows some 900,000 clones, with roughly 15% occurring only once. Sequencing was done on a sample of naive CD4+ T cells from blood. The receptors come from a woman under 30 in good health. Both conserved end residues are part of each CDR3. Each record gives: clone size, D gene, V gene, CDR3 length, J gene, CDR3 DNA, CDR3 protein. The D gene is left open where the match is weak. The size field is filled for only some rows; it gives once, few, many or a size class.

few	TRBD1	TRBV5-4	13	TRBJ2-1	TGTGCCAGCAGCCGGACAGGGACCAATGAGCAGTTCTTC	CASSRTGTNEQFF
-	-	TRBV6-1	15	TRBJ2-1	TGTGCCAGCAGTGCTGAAGCTGTATCCTACAATGAGCAGTTCTTC	CASSAEAVSYNEQFF
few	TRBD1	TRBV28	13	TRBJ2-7	TGTGCCAGCAGTAGGACAGGGCCCTACGAGCAGTACTTC	CASSRTGPYEQYF
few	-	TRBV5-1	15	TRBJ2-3	TGCGCCAGCAGCTTGGTTAGCGGAGAGGCAGATACGCAGTATTTT	CASSLVSGEADTQYF
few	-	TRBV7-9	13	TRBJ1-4	TGTGCCAGCAGCCGTAATGGTGGGGAAAAACTGTTTTTT	CASSRNGGEKLFF
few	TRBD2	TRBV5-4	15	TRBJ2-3	TGTGCCAGCAGCTTGAGGACGGGAGGAGCAGATACGCAGTATTTT	CASSLRTGGADTQYF
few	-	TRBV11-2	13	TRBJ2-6	TGTGCCAGCAGACCGTCTGGGGCCAACGTCCTGACTTTC	CASRPSGANVLTF
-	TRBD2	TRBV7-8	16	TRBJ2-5	TGTGCCAGCAGCCTATGGTCCGGGAGGGGTGCAGAGACCCAGTACTTC	CASSLWSGRGAETQYF
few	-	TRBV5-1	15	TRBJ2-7	TGCGCCAGCAGCTTGGATGGTAGAGGGCCCTACGAGCAGTACTTC	CASSLDGRGPYEQYF
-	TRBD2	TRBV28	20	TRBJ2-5	TGTGCCAGCAGTTTGGGCTTGGGGTCCGCTAGCGGGATGGGGCAAGAGACCCAGTACTTC	CASSLGLGSASGMGQETQYF
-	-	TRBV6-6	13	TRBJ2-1	TGTGCCAGCACAACCAGCTCCTACAATGAGCAGTTCTTC	CASTTSSYNEQFF
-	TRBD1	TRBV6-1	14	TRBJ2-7	TGTGCCAGCAGGATTAGACAGGGACCCTACGAGCAGTACTTC	CASRIRQGPYEQYF
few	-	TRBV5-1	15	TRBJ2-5	TGCGCCAGCAGCTCCCTGGGTAGCGTTCAAGAGACCCAGTACTTC	CASSSLGSVQETQYF